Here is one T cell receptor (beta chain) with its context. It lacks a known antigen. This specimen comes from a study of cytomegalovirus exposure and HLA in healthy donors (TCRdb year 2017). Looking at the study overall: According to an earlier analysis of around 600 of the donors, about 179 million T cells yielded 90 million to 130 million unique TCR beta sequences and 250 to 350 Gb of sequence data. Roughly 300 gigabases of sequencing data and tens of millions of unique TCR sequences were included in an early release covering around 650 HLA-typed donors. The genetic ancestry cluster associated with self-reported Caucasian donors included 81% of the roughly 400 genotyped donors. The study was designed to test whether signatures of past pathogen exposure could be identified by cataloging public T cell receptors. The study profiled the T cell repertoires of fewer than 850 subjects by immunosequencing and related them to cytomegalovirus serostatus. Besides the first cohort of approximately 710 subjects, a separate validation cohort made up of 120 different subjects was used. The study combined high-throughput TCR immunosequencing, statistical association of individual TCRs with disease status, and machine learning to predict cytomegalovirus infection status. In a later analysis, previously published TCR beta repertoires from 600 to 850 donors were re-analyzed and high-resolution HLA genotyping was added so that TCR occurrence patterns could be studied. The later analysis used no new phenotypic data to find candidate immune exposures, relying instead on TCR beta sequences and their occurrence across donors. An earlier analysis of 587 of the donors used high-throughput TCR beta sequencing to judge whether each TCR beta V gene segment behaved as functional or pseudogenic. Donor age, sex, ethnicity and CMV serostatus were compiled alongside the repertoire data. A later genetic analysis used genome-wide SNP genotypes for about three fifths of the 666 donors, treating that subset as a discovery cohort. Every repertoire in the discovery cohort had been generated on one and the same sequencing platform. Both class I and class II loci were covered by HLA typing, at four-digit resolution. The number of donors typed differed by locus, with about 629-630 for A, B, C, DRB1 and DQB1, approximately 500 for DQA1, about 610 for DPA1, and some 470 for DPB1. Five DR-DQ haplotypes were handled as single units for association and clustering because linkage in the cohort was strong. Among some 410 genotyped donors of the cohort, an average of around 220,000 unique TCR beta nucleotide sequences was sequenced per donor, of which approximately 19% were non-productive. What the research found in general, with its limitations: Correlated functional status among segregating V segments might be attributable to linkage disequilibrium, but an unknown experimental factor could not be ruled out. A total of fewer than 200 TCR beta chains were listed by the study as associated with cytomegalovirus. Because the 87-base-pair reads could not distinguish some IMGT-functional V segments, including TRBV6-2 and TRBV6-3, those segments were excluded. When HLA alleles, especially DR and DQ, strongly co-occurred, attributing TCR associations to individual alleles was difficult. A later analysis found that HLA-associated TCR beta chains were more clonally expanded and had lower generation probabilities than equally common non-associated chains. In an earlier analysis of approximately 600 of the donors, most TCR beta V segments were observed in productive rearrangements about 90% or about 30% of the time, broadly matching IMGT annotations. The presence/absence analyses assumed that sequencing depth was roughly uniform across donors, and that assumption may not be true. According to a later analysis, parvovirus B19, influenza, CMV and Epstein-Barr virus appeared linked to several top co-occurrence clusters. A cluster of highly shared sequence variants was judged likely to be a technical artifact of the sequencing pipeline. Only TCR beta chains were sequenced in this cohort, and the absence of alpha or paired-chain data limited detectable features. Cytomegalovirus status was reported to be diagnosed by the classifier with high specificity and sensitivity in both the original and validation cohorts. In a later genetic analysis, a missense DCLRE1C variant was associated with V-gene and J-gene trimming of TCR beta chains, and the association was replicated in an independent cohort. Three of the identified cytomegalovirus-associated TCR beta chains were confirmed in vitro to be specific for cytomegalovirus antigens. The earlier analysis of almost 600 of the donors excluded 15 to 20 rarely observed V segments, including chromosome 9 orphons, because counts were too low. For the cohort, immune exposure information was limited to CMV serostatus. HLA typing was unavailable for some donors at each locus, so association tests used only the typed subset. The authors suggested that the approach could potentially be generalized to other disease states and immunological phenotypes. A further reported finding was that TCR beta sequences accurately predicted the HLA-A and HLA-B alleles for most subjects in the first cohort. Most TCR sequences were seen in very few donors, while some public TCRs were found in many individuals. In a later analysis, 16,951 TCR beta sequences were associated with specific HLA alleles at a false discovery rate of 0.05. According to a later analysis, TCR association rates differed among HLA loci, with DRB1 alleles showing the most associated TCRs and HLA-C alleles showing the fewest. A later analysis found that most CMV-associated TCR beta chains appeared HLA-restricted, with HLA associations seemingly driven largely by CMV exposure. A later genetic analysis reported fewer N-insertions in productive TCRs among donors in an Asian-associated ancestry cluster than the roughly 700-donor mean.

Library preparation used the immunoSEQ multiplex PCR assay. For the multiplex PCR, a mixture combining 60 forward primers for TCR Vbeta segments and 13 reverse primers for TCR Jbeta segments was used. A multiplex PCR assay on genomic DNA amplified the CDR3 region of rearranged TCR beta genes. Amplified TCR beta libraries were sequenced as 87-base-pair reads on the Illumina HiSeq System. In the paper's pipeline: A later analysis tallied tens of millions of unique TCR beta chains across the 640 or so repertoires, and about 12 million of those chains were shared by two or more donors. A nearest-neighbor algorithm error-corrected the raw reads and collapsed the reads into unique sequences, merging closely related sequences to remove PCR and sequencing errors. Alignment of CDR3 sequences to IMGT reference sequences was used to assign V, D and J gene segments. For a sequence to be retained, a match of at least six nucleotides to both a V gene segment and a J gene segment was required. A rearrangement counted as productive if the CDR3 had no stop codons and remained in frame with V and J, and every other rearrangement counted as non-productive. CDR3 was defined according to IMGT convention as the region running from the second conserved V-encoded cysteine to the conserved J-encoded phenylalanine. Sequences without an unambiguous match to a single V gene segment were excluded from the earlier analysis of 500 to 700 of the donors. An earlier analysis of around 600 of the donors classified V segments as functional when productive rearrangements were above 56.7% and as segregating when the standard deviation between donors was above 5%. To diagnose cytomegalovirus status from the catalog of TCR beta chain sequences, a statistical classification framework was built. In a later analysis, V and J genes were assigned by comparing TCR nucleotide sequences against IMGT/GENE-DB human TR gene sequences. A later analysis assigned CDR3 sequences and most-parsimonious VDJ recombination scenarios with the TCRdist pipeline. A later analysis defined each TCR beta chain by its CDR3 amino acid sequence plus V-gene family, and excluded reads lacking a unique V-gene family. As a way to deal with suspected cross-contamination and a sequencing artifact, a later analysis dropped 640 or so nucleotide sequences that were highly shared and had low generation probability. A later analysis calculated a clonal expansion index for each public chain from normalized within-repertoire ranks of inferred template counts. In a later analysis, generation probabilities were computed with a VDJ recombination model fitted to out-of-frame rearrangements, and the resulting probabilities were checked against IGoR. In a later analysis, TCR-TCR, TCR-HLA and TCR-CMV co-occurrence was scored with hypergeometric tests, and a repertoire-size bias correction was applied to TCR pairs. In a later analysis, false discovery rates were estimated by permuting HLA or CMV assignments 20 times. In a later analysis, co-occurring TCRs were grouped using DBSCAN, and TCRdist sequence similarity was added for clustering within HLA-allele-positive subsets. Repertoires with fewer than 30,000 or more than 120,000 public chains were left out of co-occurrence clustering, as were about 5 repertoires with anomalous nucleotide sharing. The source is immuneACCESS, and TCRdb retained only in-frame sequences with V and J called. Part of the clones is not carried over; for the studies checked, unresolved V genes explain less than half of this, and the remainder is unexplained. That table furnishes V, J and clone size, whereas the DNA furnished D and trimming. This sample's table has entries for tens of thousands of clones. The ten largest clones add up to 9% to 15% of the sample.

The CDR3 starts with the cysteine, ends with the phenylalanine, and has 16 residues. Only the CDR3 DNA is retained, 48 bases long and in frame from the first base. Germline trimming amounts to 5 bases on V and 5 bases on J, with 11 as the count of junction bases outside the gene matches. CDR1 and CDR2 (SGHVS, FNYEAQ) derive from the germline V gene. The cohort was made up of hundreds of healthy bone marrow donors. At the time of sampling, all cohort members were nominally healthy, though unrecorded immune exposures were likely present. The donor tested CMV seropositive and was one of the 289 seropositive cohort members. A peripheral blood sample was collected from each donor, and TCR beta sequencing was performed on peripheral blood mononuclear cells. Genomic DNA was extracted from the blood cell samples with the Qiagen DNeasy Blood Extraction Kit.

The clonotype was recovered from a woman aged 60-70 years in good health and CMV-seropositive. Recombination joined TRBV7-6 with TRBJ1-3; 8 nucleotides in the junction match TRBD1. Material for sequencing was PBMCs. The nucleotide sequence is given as TGTGCCAGCAGCCAATCCTATGACAGGGGTAGAAACACCATATATTTT. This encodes CASSQSYDRGRNTIYF.